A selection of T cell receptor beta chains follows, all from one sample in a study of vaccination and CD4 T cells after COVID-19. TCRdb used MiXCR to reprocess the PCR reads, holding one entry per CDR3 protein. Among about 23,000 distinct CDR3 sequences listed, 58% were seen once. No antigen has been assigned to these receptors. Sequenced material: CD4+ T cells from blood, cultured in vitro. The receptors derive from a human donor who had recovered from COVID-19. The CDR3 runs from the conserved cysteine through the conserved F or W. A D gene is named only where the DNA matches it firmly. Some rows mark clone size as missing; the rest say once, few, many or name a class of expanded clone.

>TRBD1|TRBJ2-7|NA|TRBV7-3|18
TGTGCCAGCAGCCCGACCGGGACAGGGGGCGGGACCTCCTACGAGCAGTACTTC
CASSPTGTGGGTSYEQYF
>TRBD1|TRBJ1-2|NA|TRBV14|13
TGTGCCAGCAGCCAATCCAGGGGGGCTGGCTACACCTTC
CASSQSRGAGYTF
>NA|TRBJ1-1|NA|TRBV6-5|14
TGTGCCAGCAGTTACTCGACGACAGACACTGAAGCTTTCTTT
CASSYSTTDTEAFF
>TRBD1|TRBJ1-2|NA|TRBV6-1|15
TGTGCCAGCAGTGATGGGACAGGGCGGGACTATGGCTACACCTTC
CASSDGTGRDYGYTF
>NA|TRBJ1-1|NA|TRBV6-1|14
TGTGCCAGCAGAAGCCTGGGGGGGGGCACTGAAGCTTTCTTT
CASRSLGGGTEAFF
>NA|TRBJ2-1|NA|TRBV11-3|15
TGTGCCAGCAGCTTAGGCGGCGGGGCACGCAATGAGCAGTTCTTC
CASSLGGGARNEQFF
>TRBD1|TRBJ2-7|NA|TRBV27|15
TGTGCCAGCAGGCTAGACAGGGTCGGGACCTACGAGCAGTACTTC
CASRLDRVGTYEQYF
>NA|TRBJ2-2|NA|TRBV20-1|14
TGCAGTGCTAGAATCCGGGGGAGCACCGGGGAGCTGTTTTTT
CSARIRGSTGELFF
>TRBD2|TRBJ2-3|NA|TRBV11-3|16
TGTGCCAGCAGCTTAGCCGGCGGGAGGGCCCCAGATACGCAGTATTTT
CASSLAGGRAPDTQYF
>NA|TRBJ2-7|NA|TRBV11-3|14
TGTGCCAGCAGCTTGGGGCCACCGACCTACGAGCAGTACTTC
CASSLGPPTYEQYF
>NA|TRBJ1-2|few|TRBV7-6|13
TGTGCCAGCAGCCCCGGGCCCCTGGGCGGCTACACCTTC
CASSPGPLGGYTF
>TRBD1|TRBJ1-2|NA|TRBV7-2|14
TGTGCCAGCAGCTTCTTCCGGGACAGAGATGGCTACACCTTC
CASSFFRDRDGYTF
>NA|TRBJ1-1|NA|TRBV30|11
TGTGCCTGGAGTCTTCGGACGCAGGCTTTCTTT
CAWSLRTQAFF
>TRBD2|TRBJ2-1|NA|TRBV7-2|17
TGTGCCAGCAGCTTAGCCCTACTAGCGGGAGCTTACAATGAGCAGTTCTTC
CASSLALLAGAYNEQFF
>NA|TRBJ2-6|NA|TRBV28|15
TGTGCCAGCACCTCGGGGTCCTTTGGGGCCAACGTCCTGACTTTC
CASTSGSFGANVLTF
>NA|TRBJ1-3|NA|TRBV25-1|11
TGTGCCAGCAGTGCTGGAAACACCATATATTTT
CASSAGNTIYF
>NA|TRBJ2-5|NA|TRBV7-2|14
TGTGCCAGCAGCTTGAGTGCGGTGCAAGAGACCCAGTACTTC
CASSLSAVQETQYF
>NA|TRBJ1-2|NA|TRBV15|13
TGTGCCACCAGCGAGGGAGGGAGGAATGGCTACACCTTC
CATSEGGRNGYTF
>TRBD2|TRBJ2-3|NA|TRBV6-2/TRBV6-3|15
TGTGCCAGCAGTCGGACTAGCGCTAACCGAGATACGCAGTATTTT
CASSRTSANRDTQYF
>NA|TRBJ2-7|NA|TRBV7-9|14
TGTGCCAGCAGCTTTGTAACCGGACTCGGCGAGCAGTACTTC
CASSFVTGLGEQYF
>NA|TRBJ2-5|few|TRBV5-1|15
TGCGCCAGCAGCTTGGCCGAACAGGGAAGAGAGACCCAGTACTTC
CASSLAEQGRETQYF
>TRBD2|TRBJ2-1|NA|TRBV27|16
TGTGCCAGCAGAGAGCCTAGCGGGAGCTCCTACAATGAGCAGTTCTTC
CASREPSGSSYNEQFF
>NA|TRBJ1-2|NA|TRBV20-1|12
TGCAGTGCTAGACAGGCTATCTATGGCTACACCTTC
CSARQAIYGYTF
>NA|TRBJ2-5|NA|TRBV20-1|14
TGCAGTGCCCTGGGGCAGGGGAAGTTGGAGACCCAGTACTTC
CSALGQGKLETQYF
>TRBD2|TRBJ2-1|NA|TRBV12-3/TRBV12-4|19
TGTGCCAGCAGGGGGATTAGCGGGGGGCCCTCGAGCTCCTACAATGAGCAGTTCTTC
CASRGISGGPSSSYNEQFF
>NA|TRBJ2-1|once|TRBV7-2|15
TGTGCCAGCAGCCGCCTCGGACTTAACTACAATGAGCAGTTCTTC
CASSRLGLNYNEQFF
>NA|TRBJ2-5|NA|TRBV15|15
TGTGCCACCAGCACAAGCGGTGGGGGTTACGAGACCCAGTACTTC
CATSTSGGGYETQYF
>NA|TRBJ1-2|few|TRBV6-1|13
TGTGCCAGCAGTAGGCCATCTAACTATGGCTACACCTTC
CASSRPSNYGYTF
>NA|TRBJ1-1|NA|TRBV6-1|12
TGTGCCAGCAGGACCACTGGTACTGAAGCTTTCTTT
CASRTTGTEAFF
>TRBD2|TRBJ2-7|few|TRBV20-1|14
TGCAGTGCCTTAGGGCTAGCGGGTTCCGGCGAGCAGTACTTC
CSALGLAGSGEQYF
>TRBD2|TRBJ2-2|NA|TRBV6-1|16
TGTGCCAGCAGTGGATACGGCGGGAGGAATCACGGGGAGCTGTTTTTT
CASSGYGGRNHGELFF
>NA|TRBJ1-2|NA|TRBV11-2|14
TGTGCCAGCAGCTTCCTCAGAGGGAACTATGGCTACACCTTC
CASSFLRGNYGYTF
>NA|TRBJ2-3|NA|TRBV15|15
TGTGCCACCAGCAGAGTCCGGACAAACGGTGGAACGCAGTATTTT
CATSRVRTNGGTQYF
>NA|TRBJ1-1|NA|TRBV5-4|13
TGTGCCAGCAGCACTGACAGGCGAGTTGAAGCTTTCTTT
CASSTDRRVEAFF
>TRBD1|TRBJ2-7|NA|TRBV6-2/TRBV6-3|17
TGTGCCAGCAGTTACGAGACAGGGGACAGGGGGTACCACGAGCAGTACTTC
CASSYETGDRGYHEQYF
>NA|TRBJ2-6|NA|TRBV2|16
TGTGCCAGCTCGGGACACTCGAGCTCTGGGGCCAACGTCCTGACTTTC
CASSGHSSSGANVLTF
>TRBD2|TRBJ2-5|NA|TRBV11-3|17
TGTGCCAGCAGCTGGATGGGACTAGCGGGGAGCCAAGAGACCCAGTACTTC
CASSWMGLAGSQETQYF
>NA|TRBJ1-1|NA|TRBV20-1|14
TGCAGTGCCCACCCTTTAGATGCGAACACTGAAGCTTTCTTT
CSAHPLDANTEAFF
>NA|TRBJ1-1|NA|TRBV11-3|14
TGTGCCAGCAGCTTGTTTAACGACTCGCCAGAAGCTTTCTTT
CASSLFNDSPEAFF
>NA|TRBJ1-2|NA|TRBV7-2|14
TGTGCCAGCAGCTACTACAGGACTAACTATGGCTACACCTTC
CASSYYRTNYGYTF
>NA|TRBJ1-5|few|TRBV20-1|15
TGCAGTGCTAGATCCCGGGGGCTAAGTAATCAGCCCCAGCATTTT
CSARSRGLSNQPQHF
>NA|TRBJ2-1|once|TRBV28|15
TGTGCCAGCAGCCCGCTGCGGCAGCCCTACAATGAGCAGTTCTTC
CASSPLRQPYNEQFF